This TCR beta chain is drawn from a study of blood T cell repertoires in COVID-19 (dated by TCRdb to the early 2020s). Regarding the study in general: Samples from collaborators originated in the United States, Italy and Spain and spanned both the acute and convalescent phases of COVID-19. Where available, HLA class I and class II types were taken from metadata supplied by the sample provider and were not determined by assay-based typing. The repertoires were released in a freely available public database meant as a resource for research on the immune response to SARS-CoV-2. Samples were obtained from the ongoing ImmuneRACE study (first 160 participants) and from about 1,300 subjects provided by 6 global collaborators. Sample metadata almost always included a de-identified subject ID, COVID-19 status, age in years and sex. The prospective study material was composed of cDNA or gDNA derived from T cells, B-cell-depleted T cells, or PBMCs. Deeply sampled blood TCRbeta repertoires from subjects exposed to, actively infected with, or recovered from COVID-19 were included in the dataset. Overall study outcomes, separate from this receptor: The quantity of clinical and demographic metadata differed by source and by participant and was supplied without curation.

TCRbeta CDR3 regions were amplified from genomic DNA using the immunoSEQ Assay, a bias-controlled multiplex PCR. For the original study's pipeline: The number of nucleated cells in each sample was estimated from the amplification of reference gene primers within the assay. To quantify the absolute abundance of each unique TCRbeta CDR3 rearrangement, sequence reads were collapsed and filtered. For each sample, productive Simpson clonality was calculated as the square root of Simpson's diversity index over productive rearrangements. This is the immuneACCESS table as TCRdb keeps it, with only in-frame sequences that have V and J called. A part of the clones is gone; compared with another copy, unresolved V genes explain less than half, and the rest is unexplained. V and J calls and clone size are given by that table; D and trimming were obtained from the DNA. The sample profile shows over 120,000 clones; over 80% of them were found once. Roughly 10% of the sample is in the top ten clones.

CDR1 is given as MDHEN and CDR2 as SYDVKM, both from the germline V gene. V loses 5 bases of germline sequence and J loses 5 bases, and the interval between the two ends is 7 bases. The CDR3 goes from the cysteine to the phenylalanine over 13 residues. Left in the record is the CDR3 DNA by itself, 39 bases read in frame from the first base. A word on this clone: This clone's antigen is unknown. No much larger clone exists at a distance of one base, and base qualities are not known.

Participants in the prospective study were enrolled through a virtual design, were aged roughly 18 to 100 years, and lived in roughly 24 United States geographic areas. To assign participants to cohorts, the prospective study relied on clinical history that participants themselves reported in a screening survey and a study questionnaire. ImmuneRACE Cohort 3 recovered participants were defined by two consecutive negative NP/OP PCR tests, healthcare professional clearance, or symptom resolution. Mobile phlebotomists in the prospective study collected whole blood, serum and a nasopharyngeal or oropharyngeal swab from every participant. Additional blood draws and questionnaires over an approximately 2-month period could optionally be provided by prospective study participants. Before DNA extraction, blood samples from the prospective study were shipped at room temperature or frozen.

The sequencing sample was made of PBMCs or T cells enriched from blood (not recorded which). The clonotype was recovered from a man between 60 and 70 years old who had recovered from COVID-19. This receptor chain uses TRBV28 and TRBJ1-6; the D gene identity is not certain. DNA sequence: TGTGCCAGCAGTCCAACGGATAATTCACCCCTCCACTTT. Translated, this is CASSPTDNSPLHF.